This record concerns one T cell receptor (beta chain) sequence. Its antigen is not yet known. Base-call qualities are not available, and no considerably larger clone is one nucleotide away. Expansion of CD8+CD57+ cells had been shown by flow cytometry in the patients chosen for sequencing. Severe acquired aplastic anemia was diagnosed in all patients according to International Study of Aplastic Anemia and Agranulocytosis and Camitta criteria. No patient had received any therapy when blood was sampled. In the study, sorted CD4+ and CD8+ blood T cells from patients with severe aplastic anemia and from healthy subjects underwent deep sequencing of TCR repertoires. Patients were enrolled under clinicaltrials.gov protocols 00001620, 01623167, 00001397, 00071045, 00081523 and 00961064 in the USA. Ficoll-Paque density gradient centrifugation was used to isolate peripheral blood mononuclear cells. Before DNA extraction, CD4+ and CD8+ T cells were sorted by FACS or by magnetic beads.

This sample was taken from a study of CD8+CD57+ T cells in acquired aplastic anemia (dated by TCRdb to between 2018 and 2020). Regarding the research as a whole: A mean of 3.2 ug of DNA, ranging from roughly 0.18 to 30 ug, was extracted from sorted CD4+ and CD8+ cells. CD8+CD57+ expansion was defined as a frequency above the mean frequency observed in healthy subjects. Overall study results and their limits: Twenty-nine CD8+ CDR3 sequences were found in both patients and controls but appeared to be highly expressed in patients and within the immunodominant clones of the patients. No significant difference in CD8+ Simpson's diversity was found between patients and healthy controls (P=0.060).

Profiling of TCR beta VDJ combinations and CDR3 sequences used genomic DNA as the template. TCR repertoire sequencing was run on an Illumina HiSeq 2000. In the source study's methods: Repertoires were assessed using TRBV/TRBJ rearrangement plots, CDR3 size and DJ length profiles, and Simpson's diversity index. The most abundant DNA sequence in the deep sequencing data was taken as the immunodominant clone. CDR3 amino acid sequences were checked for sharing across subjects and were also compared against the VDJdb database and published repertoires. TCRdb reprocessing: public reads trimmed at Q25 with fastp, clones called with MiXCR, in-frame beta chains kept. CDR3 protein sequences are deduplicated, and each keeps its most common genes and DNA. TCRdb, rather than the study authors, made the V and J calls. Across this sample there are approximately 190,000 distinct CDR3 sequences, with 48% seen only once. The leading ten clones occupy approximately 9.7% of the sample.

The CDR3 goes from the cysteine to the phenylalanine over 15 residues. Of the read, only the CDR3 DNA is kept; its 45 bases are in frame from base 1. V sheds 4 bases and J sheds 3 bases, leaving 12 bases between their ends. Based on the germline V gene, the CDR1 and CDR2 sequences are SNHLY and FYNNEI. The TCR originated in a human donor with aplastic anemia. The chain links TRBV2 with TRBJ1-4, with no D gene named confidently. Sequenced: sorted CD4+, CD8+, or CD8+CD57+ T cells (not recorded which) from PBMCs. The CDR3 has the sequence CASSVQVPANEKLFF. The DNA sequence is TGTGCCAGCAGTGTCCAGGTTCCAGCTAATGAAAAACTGTTTTTT.